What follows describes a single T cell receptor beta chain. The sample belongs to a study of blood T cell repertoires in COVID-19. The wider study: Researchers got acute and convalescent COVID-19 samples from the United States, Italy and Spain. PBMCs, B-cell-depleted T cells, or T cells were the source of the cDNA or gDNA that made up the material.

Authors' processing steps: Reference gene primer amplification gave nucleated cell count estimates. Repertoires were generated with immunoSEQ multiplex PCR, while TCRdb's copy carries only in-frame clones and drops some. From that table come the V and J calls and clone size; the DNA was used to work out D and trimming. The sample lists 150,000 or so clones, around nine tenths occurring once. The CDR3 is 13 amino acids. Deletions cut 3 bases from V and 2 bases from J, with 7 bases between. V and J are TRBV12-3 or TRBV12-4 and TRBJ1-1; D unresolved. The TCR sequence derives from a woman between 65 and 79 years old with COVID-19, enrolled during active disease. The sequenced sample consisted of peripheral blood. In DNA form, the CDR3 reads TGTGCCAGCAGTTTCCAGGTTAACACTGAAGCTTTCTTT. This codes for CASSFQVNTEAFF.